This TCR beta chain was identified during a study of blood T cells in healthy people across ages. Notes on the study in general: It was held that the diversity estimates obtained from one million T cells were underestimates.

CDR1 MNHEY and CDR2 SVGAGI come from the germline V gene. V gave up 6 bases and J gave up 1 base, with 14 bases separating them. CDR3 length: 15 residues. About this clonotype itself: Its antigen is currently unknown.

It was with a sample-barcoded 5' primer and a J-beta primer mix that a second PCR of roughly 6 to 12 cycles was run. MiXCR, applied by TCRdb to the 5' RACE reads, yields one record per CDR3 protein. The profile covers some 900,000 distinct CDR3 sequences, with 48% appearing a single time and roughly 13% taken by the ten largest. This chain connects TRBV6-5 to TRBJ2-3; the D gene is possibly TRBD1 (6 bases). The material sequenced was blood. This sequence was found in a young man in good health. CDR3 bases: TGTGCCAGCAGGTCAGCAGGGGCAGGCACAGATACGCAGTATTTT. Encoded protein: CASRSAGAGTDTQYF.